These T cell receptor beta chains were read from a single sample in a study of T cell changes during pregnancy in multiple sclerosis. Data came from immunoSEQ multiplex PCR; TCRdb stores just in-frame clones and leaves some out. The sample contains around 100,000 clones, around 90% of which appear only once. The sample in question was peripheral blood, obtained in the second trimester of pregnancy. Source of these receptors: a female donor with multiple sclerosis, enrolled in a pregnancy study. Each CDR3 is given with its conserved first and last residue. A D gene is named only where the DNA matches it firmly. Where a row states a size, it is once, few, many or the class of an expanded clone; other rows omit it.

V gene	J gene	clone size	D gene	CDR3 DNA	CDR3 protein
TRBV10-3	TRBJ1-5	NA	TRBD1	TGTGCCATCAGTGCGACAGGGGGTGGCAATCAGCCCCAGCATTTT	CAISATGGGNQPQHF
TRBV7-2	TRBJ2-5	NA	NA	TGTGCCAGCAGCTACGGACTGTACGAGACCCAGTACTTC	CASSYGLYETQYF
TRBV9	TRBJ2-7	NA	TRBD2	TGTGCCAGCAGCGTAGGCCCTAGCGGGAGTGTGGGCGAGCAGTACTTC	CASSVGPSGSVGEQYF
TRBV5-8	TRBJ1-5	once	TRBD1	TGTGCCAGCAGAAAACAGGGGGCCGGGGACAATCAGCCCCAGCATTTT	CASRKQGAGDNQPQHF
TRBV7-9	TRBJ2-7	NA	TRBD2	TGTGCCAGCAGCGCGACCGGACTAGCGGACCCTCGGGAGCAGTACTTC	CASSATGLADPREQYF
TRBV28	TRBJ1-4	NA	NA	TGTGCCAGCAGTTCGCGGGGAGCTAATGAAAAACTGTTTTTT	CASSSRGANEKLFF
TRBV7-2	TRBJ2-2	NA	NA	TGTGCCAGCAGCTTACCTAGCACGAACGGGGAGCTGTTTTTT	CASSLPSTNGELFF
TRBV25-1	TRBJ2-1	NA	NA	TGTGCCAGCAGCCCAGCGAGTAGGTCCTACAATGAGCAGTTCTTC	CASSPASRSYNEQFF
TRBV2	TRBJ2-7	once	TRBD1	TGTGCCAGCTCTGGGACAGGGAATTACGAGCAGTACTTC	CASSGTGNYEQYF
TRBV6-5	TRBJ2-4	NA	NA	TGTGCCAGCAGTTACACAAAGACAGGCCACAAAAACATTCAGTACTTC	CASSYTKTGHKNIQYF
TRBV7-9	TRBJ2-1	NA	TRBD2	TGTGCCAGCAGCTCGGGATGGACTAGCGGGAGGGATGAGCAGTTCTTC	CASSSGWTSGRDEQFF
TRBV5-8	TRBJ2-1	NA	TRBD1	TGTGCCAGCAGCTTGGGACAGGGGATCACCAATGAGCAGTTCTTC	CASSLGQGITNEQFF
TRBV7-2	TRBJ2-4	NA	TRBD2	TGTGCCAGCAGCCCAGCGGGAGGGGCCAAAAACATTCAGTACTTC	CASSPAGGAKNIQYF
TRBV29-1	TRBJ1-2	few	TRBD1	TGCAGCGTTGACGGGACAGGCTTGACTAACTATGGCTACACCTTC	CSVDGTGLTNYGYTF
TRBV7-2	TRBJ2-1	NA	TRBD2	TGTGCCAGCAGCTTACAGGGTACTAGCGGGAGAGGTGAGCAGTTCTTC	CASSLQGTSGRGEQFF
TRBV7-8	TRBJ2-1	NA	NA	TGTGCCAGCAGCTTAGCTGGACAGTACAATGAGCAGTTCTTC	CASSLAGQYNEQFF
TRBV6-6	TRBJ1-1	NA	TRBD1	TGTGCCAGCAGAGCCCCCGGGACAGTGAACACTGAAGCTTTCTTT	CASRAPGTVNTEAFF
TRBV30	TRBJ1-5	NA	TRBD1	TGTGCCTGGAGTGCTCGGACAGGGGTCAATCAGCCCCAGCATTTT	CAWSARTGVNQPQHF
TRBV6-5	TRBJ2-3	NA	NA	TGTGCCAGCAGTCCGAGTCATGCGTCAACAGATACGCAGTATTTT	CASSPSHASTDTQYF
TRBV27	TRBJ2-7	NA	NA	TGTGCCAGCAGCCCACAGGGCTACGAGCAGTACTTC	CASSPQGYEQYF
TRBV28	TRBJ2-7	NA	NA	TGTGCCAGCAGAAACTACTACGAGCAGTACTTC	CASRNYYEQYF
TRBV29-1	TRBJ1-1	NA	TRBD1	TGCAGCGCTCGAGGGACAGCTGAAGCTTTCTTT	CSARGTAEAFF
TRBV6-5	TRBJ2-2	NA	NA	TGTGCCAGCAGTTCCATAACTCATTATCCCGGGGAGCTGTTTTTT	CASSSITHYPGELFF
TRBV29-1	TRBJ1-5	NA	TRBD1	TGCAGCGCCCTGACAGGGGATCAGCCCCAGCATTTT	CSALTGDQPQHF
TRBV7-2	TRBJ2-5	NA	TRBD1	TGTGCCAGCAGCTTGACAGGGTTTGGGGTCCAAGAGACCCAGTACTTC	CASSLTGFGVQETQYF
TRBV6-1	TRBJ1-5	NA	TRBD1	TGTGCCAGCAGTTTCCGGGACAGGAGCAATCAGCCCCAGCATTTT	CASSFRDRSNQPQHF
TRBV10-3	TRBJ2-1	NA	TRBD2	TGTGCCATCAGTTCCGGACTAGCGGGAGGGGATGAGCAGTTCTTC	CAISSGLAGGDEQFF
TRBV11-1	TRBJ2-3	NA	TRBD2	TGTGCCCGGCCTAGGTGCGGGAGGGAACATACGCAGTATTTT	CARPRCGREHTQYF
TRBV5-4	TRBJ2-6	NA	NA	TGTGCCAGCAAGCGGATGGGGGCCCGGGATGGGGCCAACGTCCTGACTTTC	CASKRMGARDGANVLTF
TRBV9	TRBJ2-3	NA	TRBD2	TGTGCCAGCAGCCTTGGACTAGCGGGCGCGGGGGCTAGCACAGATACGCAGTATTTT	CASSLGLAGAGASTDTQYF
TRBV5-4	TRBJ2-1	NA	TRBD2	TGTGCCAGCAGCTTAGGACTAGCGGGAACCTCCTACAATGAGCAGTTCTTC	CASSLGLAGTSYNEQFF
TRBV28	TRBJ1-2	NA	TRBD1	TGTGCCAGCAGTATACAGGGGGCTAACTATGGCTACACCTTC	CASSIQGANYGYTF
TRBV5-8	TRBJ2-2	NA	NA	TGTGCCAGCAGCCCCCGAGCGTTTCCCTTGGACGGGGAGCTGTTTTTT	CASSPRAFPLDGELFF
TRBV7-6	TRBJ2-7	NA	NA	TGTGCCAGCAGCTTAGCCAGGGGACTAAGGGGCTACGAGCAGTACTTC	CASSLARGLRGYEQYF
TRBV5-1	TRBJ2-1	NA	NA	TGCGCCAGCGGAAAGGGAGGCCCCGACAATGAGCAGTTCTTC	CASGKGGPDNEQFF
TRBV11-1	TRBJ2-7	NA	TRBD2	TGTGCCAGCAGCCCGCATCGACTAGCGGGAGAGCAGTACTTC	CASSPHRLAGEQYF
TRBV19	TRBJ2-3	NA	TRBD2	TGTGCCAGTAGGATAGCGGGAGCAGATACGCAGTATTTT	CASRIAGADTQYF
TRBV7-2	TRBJ1-4	NA	TRBD1	TGTGCCAGCAGCTCGGGACAGGGGATCTATGAAAAACTGTTTTTT	CASSSGQGIYEKLFF
TRBV6-1	TRBJ2-4	few	NA	TGTGCCAGCAGTGACGGAGCCAAAAACATTCAGTACTTC	CASSDGAKNIQYF
TRBV29-1	TRBJ2-1	NA	NA	TGCAGCGTTGGTCCGAGTCAGCAGTTCTTC	CSVGPSQQFF
TRBV10-3	TRBJ2-3	few	TRBD2	TGTGCCATCAGTGAGTCGAAAGGTAGCGGGAGCCCTGGCACAGATACGCAGTATTTT	CAISESKGSGSPGTDTQYF
TRBV9	TRBJ2-1	NA	NA	TGTGCCAGCAGCGTAGGGAGCAGCTACAATGAGCAGTTCTTC	CASSVGSSYNEQFF
TRBV2	TRBJ2-1	NA	TRBD2	TGTGCCAGCACCCTGGGACTAGCGGGCTACAATGAGCAGTTCTTC	CASTLGLAGYNEQFF
TRBV5-4	TRBJ2-3	NA	NA	TGTGCCAGCAGCTCCGAGGGCGCGTATAGCACAGATACGCAGTATTTT	CASSSEGAYSTDTQYF
TRBV6-5	TRBJ2-7	NA	NA	TGTGCCAGCAGCGCCGGCTACGAGCAGTACTTC	CASSAGYEQYF
TRBV7-8	TRBJ2-7	NA	NA	TGTGCCAGCAGCTCGCTGCTACAAGCGGGTTCCTCCTACGAGCAGTACTTC	CASSSLLQAGSSYEQYF
TRBV19	TRBJ1-5	NA	TRBD1	TGTGCCAGTAGTACATCCGGGACAGGGGTCGGCGTTAGCAATCAGCCCCAGCATTTT	CASSTSGTGVGVSNQPQHF
TRBV10-3	TRBJ1-4	NA	NA	TGTGCCATCAGGGGCAGGGATGAGGAAAAACTGTTTTTT	CAIRGRDEEKLFF
TRBV7-3	TRBJ2-2	NA	TRBD1	TGTGCCAGCAGCTTAAGGGGGACAGGGGGTTTCGGGGAGCTGTTTTTT	CASSLRGTGGFGELFF
TRBV4-3	TRBJ2-1	NA	TRBD2	TGCGCCAGCAGCCCTAGCGGAGTTTACAATGAGCAGTTCTTC	CASSPSGVYNEQFF
TRBV29-1	TRBJ2-5	once	NA	TGCAGCGCCTACAGGGACCAAGAGACCCAGTACTTC	CSAYRDQETQYF